The 11 T cell receptor beta chains given below trace back to one sample, sequenced in a study of cytomegalovirus exposure and HLA in healthy donors. Primers for the PCR totalled 60 Vbeta and 13 Jbeta. TCRdb keeps only in-frame clones here, not all; method: immunoSEQ multiplex PCR. This table lists approximately 190,000 clones. The sequencing sample was made of PBMCs. The receptors were sampled from a boy aged 10-17 years in good health and CMV-seronegative.

The CDR3 is CASSPQGALDGYTF. CDR3 coding DNA: TGTGCCAGCAGCCCGCAGGGGGCTCTAGATGGCTACACCTTC. The chain joins TRBV11-2 to TRBJ1-2; TRBD1 matches 8 bases. From germline, CDR1 is SGHAT and CDR2 FQNNGV. This CDR3 region has 14 residues. V shed 5 bases and J 6 bases; nucleotides not matched to a gene: 8.

The chain links TRBV4-3 to TRBJ1-6, with D possibly being TRBD1 (6 bases). The germline V and J ends were trimmed by 1 base and 7 bases, with 14 bases remaining between them. Germline CDR1 and CDR2: LGHNA and YSLEER. The CDR3 covers 16 residues. CDR3 DNA: TGCGCCAGCAGCCAAGTAGGAACAGGGTGGAATTCACCCCTCCACTTT. Its translation: CASSQVGTGWNSPLHF.

This CDR3 reads CASSPRPGGNNDEQFF. Here the CDR3 DNA reads TGCGCCAGCAGCCCCCGCCCAGGGGGCAACAACGATGAGCAGTTCTTC. This chain links TRBV5-1 with TRBJ2-1; TRBD1 matches 8 bases. This CDR3 is built from 16 residues. V lost 4 bases and J lost 8; bases outside the gene matches: 14. Germline-derived CDR1 and CDR2 are SGHRS and YFSETQ.

This sequence joins TRBV25-1 and TRBJ2-2; TRBD2 agrees at 7 bases. The CDR3 runs 16 residues. Unmatched junction bases numbered 7, after V lost 3 bases and J lost 3 bases. In germline, CDR1 is MGHDK, CDR2 SYGVNS. The DNA of the CDR3 is TGTGCCAGCAGTGACAGGGTGGGGGGGGACACCGGGGAGCTGTTTTTT. Translated, it gives CASSDRVGGDTGELFF.

The CDR3 protein is CAWQRGAFALTGELFF. The CDR3 nucleotides read TGTGCCTGGCAGCGGGGGGCCTTTGCACTCACCGGGGAGCTGTTTTTT. This sequence joins TRBV30 and TRBJ2-2; 9 bases map to TRBD2. Germline loops: CDR1 GTSNPN, CDR2 SVGIG (reference sequence). Trimming cost V 5 bases and J 4 bases; bases outside gene matches: 11. The CDR3 is 16 amino acids. The full variable domain, rest sourced from reference TRBV30 and TRBJ2-2, is SQTIHQWPATLVQPVGSPLSLECTVEGTSNPNLYWYRQAAGRGLQLLFYSVGIGQISSEVPQNLSASRPQDRQFILSSKKLLLSDSGFYLCAWQRGAFALTGELFFGEGSRLTVL.

V and J are TRBV15 and TRBJ1-5; maybe TRBD1 (6 bases). V lost 2 bases to trimming and J lost 5 bases, with 10 bases between them. CDR3 length: 14 residues. CDR1 LNHNV and CDR2 YYDKDF come from the germline V gene (reference sequence). The CDR3 sequence is CATSRSDRDQPQHF. DNA for the CDR3: TGTGCCACCAGCAGATCGGACAGAGATCAGCCCCAGCATTTT.

The chain joins TRBV7-9 to TRBJ2-7; 8 bases agree with TRBD2. J gave up 3 bases and V 5 bases, and 6 bases lay outside the gene matches. CDR1 is SEHNR and CDR2 is FQNEAQ in the germline V gene (reference sequence). CDR3 length equals 14 residues. The chain's CDR3 is CASSPSGRGYEQYF. CDR3 nucleotides: TGTGCCAGCAGCCCCTCCGGGAGGGGCTACGAGCAGTACTTC. The full variable domain, completed using reference TRBV7-9 and TRBJ2-7, is DTGVSQNPRHKITKRGQNVTFRCDPISEHNRLYWYRQTLGQGPEFLTYFQNEAQLEKSRLLSDRFSAERPKGSFSTLEIQRTEQGDSAMYLCASSPSGRGYEQYFGPGTRLTVT.

The chain couples TRBV5-1 to TRBJ1-2, with D tentatively TRBD1 (5 bases). The CDR3 loop spans 13 amino acids. Germline values: CDR1 SGHRS, CDR2 YFSETQ. V shed 3 bases and J shed 4 bases, with 10 bases lying between them. The CDR3 spells CASSWDFSYGYTF. The CDR3 nucleotides are TGCGCCAGCAGCTGGGACTTCTCCTATGGCTACACCTTC.

This rearrangement joins TRBV19 to TRBJ2-5; possibly TRBD2 for D (5 bases). CDR1 and CDR2 from the germline V gene are LNHDA and SQIVND (reference sequence). Trimming left V 4 bases short and J 5 bases short, with 5 bases between. This CDR3 has 11 amino acids. In DNA, the CDR3 is TGTGCCAGTAGTAGAGGGGAGACCCAGTACTTC. Translating gives CASSRGETQYF.

The CDR3, as DNA: TGTGCCAGCAGCTTACGAGCGGGGGGAATGACCGGGGAGCTGTTTTTT. As protein: CASSLRAGGMTGELFF. The chain employs TRBV11-3 and TRBJ2-2; 9 nucleotides match TRBD2. V lost 2 bases, J lost 5 bases, and 6 bases stayed unmatched. Per germline, CDR1 SGHNT and CDR2 YENEEA. The length of the CDR3 is 16 residues.

J is TRBJ2-3 and V is TRBV6-4; D might be TRBD2 (6 bases). Germline CDR1 is MRHNA and CDR2 is SNTAGT. V lost 6 bases to trimming and J lost 6 bases, with 16 bases between them. CDR3 length: 14 residues. DNA for the CDR3: TGTGCCAGCAGCCCGGGAAGCGGAGGGGATACGCAGTATTTT. Translated: CASSPGSGGDTQYF.